The clone carrying this T cell receptor beta chain was recorded many times. From the PCR reads, TCRdb re-called clones with MiXCR. In the table there are 49,000 or so clones, 24% of which are singletons. No patient received treatment before thyroid surgery. This record comes from a study of metastatic and nonmetastatic thyroid tumors. Germline V gene data show CDR1 as MNHNS and CDR2 as SASEGT. The V end lost 6 bases, the J end lost 11 bases, and 13 bases lay between the germline ends. CDR3 length equals 11 residues. This clonotype originated in a male donor with papillary thyroid cancer or a benign thyroid nodule (not recorded which). Some clones in this sample may be carry-over from other donors' samples. The sample was blood. The gene calls are TRBV6-1 and TRBJ1-1; no clear D gene. The CDR3 nucleotides read TGTGCCAGCAGATTCCAAGATTGGGCTTTCTTT. Translated, it gives CASRFQDWAFF.